This T cell receptor (beta chain) emerged from a study of OX40 agonist ivuxolimab in advanced cancers. Study-wide context: It was ivuxolimab, an agonistic anti-OX40 (CD134) antibody, that patients were treated with.

About this clone itself: Its specificity is unknown.

This CDR3 spans 15 amino acids. V lost 0 bases and J 2 bases, leaving 9 bases between the germline ends. Germline V CDR1 and CDR2: SGHRS, YFSETQ. Regarding the study as a whole: Researchers report that CD8+ T cells had, on average, more expanded clones than CD4+. Researchers did not establish what antigens the expanded peripheral T cells target.

Some clones are missing from TCRdb's copy, which holds only in-frame ones; the method was immunoSEQ multiplex PCR. The sample shows some 68,000 clones, roughly nine tenths of them seen only once. The receptor was isolated from an adult with an advanced solid tumor such as melanoma, head and neck, liver or kidney cancer. The sample was CD4+ or CD8+ T cells sorted from blood, taken in a trial of the OX40 agonist ivuxolimab. The chain links TRBV5-1 to TRBJ2-1, with D unresolved. CDR3 loop: CASSLEGNTYNEQFF. The CDR3 DNA reads as TGCGCCAGCAGCTTGGAGGGCAATACCTACAATGAGCAGTTCTTC.